This TCR beta chain stems from a study of metastatic and nonmetastatic thyroid tumors. In germline, CDR1 is SEHNR, CDR2 FQNEAQ (reference sequence). The CDR3 is 13 amino acids. Among the patients, none had received any treatment before thyroid surgery. Comment on this clone: A read error may produce the germline difference seen at one junction end.

TCRdb called clones again from the PCR reads with MiXCR. This table has about 22,000 clones, roughly a sixth appearing once. The genes are TRBV7-9 and TRBJ1-6, with D unclear. The TCR originated in a male donor with papillary thyroid cancer or a benign thyroid nodule (not recorded which). Some clones in this sample may be carry-over from other donors' samples. Sequencing input: adjacent normal tissue. The CDR3 spells CASSLDGHGTLYF. CDR3 nucleotides: TGTGCCAGCAGCTTAGACGGGCATGGCACCCTCTACTTT.